This is a list of T cell receptor beta chains from one sample in a study of beta chain features in type 1 diabetes. TCRdb keeps only in-frame clones here, not all; method: immunoSEQ multiplex PCR. The data show some 660,000 clones, with 11% to 15% seen just once and just under 0.04% held by the top ten. The material sequenced was naive CD4+ T cells from blood. The receptors shown here come from a man aged 18 to 30 with type 1 diabetes. The CDR3 runs from the conserved cysteine through the conserved F or W. A D gene is named only where the DNA matches it firmly. Clone size is stated in some rows and not others, as once, few, many or a class when expanded.

clone size	D gene	V gene	J gene	CDR3 length	CDR3 protein	CDR3 DNA
.	.	TRBV10-3	TRBJ2-7	12	CAVRGGPYEQYF	TGTGCCGTAAGGGGGGGGCCCTACGAGCAGTACTTC
.	.	TRBV29-1	TRBJ2-1	13	CSARLGDYNEQFF	TGCAGCGCCAGGTTGGGCGACTACAATGAGCAGTTCTTC
.	TRBD1	TRBV10-3	TRBJ2-2	14	CAIRQGANTGELFF	TGTGCCATCAGACAGGGGGCTAACACCGGGGAGCTGTTTTTT
.	.	TRBV27	TRBJ2-7	16	CASSPGRGGVSYEQYF	TGTGCCAGCAGTCCCGGTCGAGGAGGCGTCTCCTACGAGCAGTACTTC
.	.	TRBV2	TRBJ2-3	14	CASSEGTRGYTQYF	TGTGCCAGCAGTGAAGGGACCCGGGGGTATACGCAGTATTTT
once	.	TRBV6-5	TRBJ2-7	15	CASSVPGRSSYEQYF	TGTGCCAGCAGTGTCCCGGGCCGTAGCTCCTACGAGCAGTACTTC
few	TRBD2	TRBV19	TRBJ2-1	14	CASRSVAGFNEQFF	TGTGCCAGTAGGTCGGTAGCGGGATTCAATGAGCAGTTCTTC
.	TRBD2	TRBV28	TRBJ2-1	15	CASGTLASGANEQFF	TGTGCCAGCGGGACCCTAGCGAGCGGGGCCAATGAGCAGTTCTTC
.	.	TRBV10-3	TRBJ1-1	17	CAISDPGHPSMNTEAFF	TGTGCCATCAGTGACCCGGGGCACCCCTCCATGAACACTGAAGCTTTCTTT
few	TRBD2	TRBV5-1	TRBJ2-7	15	CASSANGLAGNEQYF	TGCGCCAGCAGCGCTAATGGGCTAGCGGGAAACGAGCAGTACTTC
few	.	TRBV4-3	TRBJ1-4	14	CASSPETGGEKLFF	TGCGCCAGCAGCCCTGAAACCGGAGGAGAAAAACTGTTTTTT
.	TRBD1	TRBV28	TRBJ2-7	14	CASRGTGSSYEQYF	TGTGCCAGCAGGGGGACAGGGAGCTCCTACGAGCAGTACTTC
few	.	TRBV5-4	TRBJ2-1	13	CASSSTAYNEQFF	TGTGCCAGCAGCTCGACTGCGTACAATGAGCAGTTCTTC
few	.	TRBV30	TRBJ1-3	16	CASDPSGFRAGNTIYF	TGTGCCTCGGACCCATCAGGGTTCCGGGCTGGAAACACCATATATTTT
.	.	TRBV6-6	TRBJ2-5	16	CASSSRAPEKIETQYF	TGTGCCAGCAGTTCCCGGGCCCCAGAAAAAATTGAGACCCAGTACTTC